The sequence of this T cell receptor (beta chain) was determined in a study of blood T cell repertoires in COVID-19. Study context: There were acute and convalescent COVID-19 samples, and they came from the United States, Italy and Spain. T cells, B-cell-depleted T cells, or PBMCs supplied cDNA or gDNA.

This clone was detected a few times. The CDR3 is 13 amino acids. The V gene lost 6 bases and the J gene lost 4 bases, with 12 bases spanning the gap. Germline V lookup: CDR1 MGHDK, CDR2 SYGVNS. In the original processing: Estimated nucleated cell counts came from reference gene primer amplification. The data were produced by immunoSEQ multiplex PCR, yet TCRdb's version contains in-frame clones alone and is incomplete. V and J calls and clone size are as listed in that table; D and trimming were resolved from the DNA. The repertoire holds some 370,000 clones, approximately 87% seen once, with less than 11% in the top ten.

The clonotype comes from a woman in her 30s with COVID-19, enrolled during active disease. The sequenced material came from peripheral blood. The rearrangement links TRBV25-1 to TRBJ1-2; TRBD1 is a possible D gene (5 bases). The CDR3 DNA is TGTGCCAGCAGCAGGACACAGTCCTATGGCTACACCTTC. Translation gives CASSRTQSYGYTF.